This T cell receptor (beta chain) was obtained from a study of CD8+ T cells in alopecia areata. Whole-study findings and limits: Higher clonality was seen in lesional scalp than in normal scalp, especially in alopecia totalis/universalis.

Those with alopecia areata gave lesional scalp punch biopsies and peripheral blood. This clone was detected only a few times. Its antigen is currently unknown. CDR1 MNHNS and CDR2 SASEGT come from the germline V gene. The ends lost 7 bases at V and 3 bases at J; junction bases unmatched: 9. The CDR3 runs 15 residues. RNA was extracted and reverse transcribed into cDNA as the sequencing template. Method: immunoSEQ multiplex PCR; TCRdb's copy keeps in-frame clones and lacks some. Of 140,000 to 150,000 clones in the sample, roughly 64% are singletons; the top ten hold about 6.8%. The receptor was isolated from a human donor with alopecia areata. The chain joins TRBV6-1 to TRBJ2-7, with 10 bases that match TRBD1. The material sequenced was CD4+ T cells sorted from blood, taken at week 0. Written as DNA, the CDR3 is TGTGCCAGCATCCCAAGGGGGACAGGGGACTACGAGCAGTACTTC. Translating it yields CASIPRGTGDYEQYF.